This TCR beta chain was sequenced in a study of neurological immune-mediated disorders. Source material was 2 million unsorted PBMCs, stored at -80 °C in RNAlater. From the 5' RACE reads, TCRdb called clonotypes with MiXCR, one entry per CDR3 protein. The sample contains roughly 100,000 distinct CDR3 sequences, under 4.5% of which appear only once. Looked up from germline, CDR1 is WSHSY and CDR2 is SAAADI. V was cut by 10 bases and J by 2 bases, with 15 bases left in between. This CDR3 has 13 amino acids. This clonotype was seen ten or more times. This receptor was taken from a woman between 45 and 60 years old with multiple sclerosis. The J gene is TRBJ2-7, the V gene TRBV10-2, with D maybe TRBD1 (5 bases). Input material: PBMCs. The chain's CDR3 is CAKSRQNPYEQYF. CDR3 in DNA: TGCGCCAAGTCAAGACAGAATCCCTACGAGCAGTACTTC.